These T cell receptor beta chains were read from a single sample in a study of patients and donors after allogeneic stem cell transplantation. TCRdb called the RT-PCR reads again in MiXCR, with one record for every CDR3 protein. The sample has some 880,000 distinct CDR3 sequences, under 20% seen once. The sample taken for sequencing was blood, either unsorted or a sorted T cell fraction (not recorded which). The receptors here all came from a human donor who was either an allogeneic HSCT recipient or a stem cell or donor lymphocyte infusion donor (not recorded which). It is not recorded whose cells these are; they may come from a transplant donor. CDR3s include the opening cysteine and the closing phenylalanine or tryptophan. Fields, in order: V gene, clone size, D gene, J gene, CDR3 protein, CDR3 DNA. The D gene is left open where the match is weak. Only some rows state a clone size, as once, few, many or a class for expanded clones.

v_gene: TRBV15
abundance: few
d_gene: NA
j_gene: TRBJ2-6
CDR3aa: CATRKAGANVLTF
CDR3nt: TGTGCCACCAGAAAAGCTGGGGCCAACGTCCTGACTTTC

v_gene: TRBV5-1
abundance: few
d_gene: TRBD1
j_gene: TRBJ2-5
CDR3aa: CASSGADRDQETQYF
CDR3nt: TGCGCCAGCAGCGGGGCTGACAGGGACCAAGAGACCCAGTACTTC

v_gene: TRBV5-1
abundance: NA
d_gene: TRBD1
j_gene: TRBJ1-6
CDR3aa: CASSRTGANNSPLHF
CDR3nt: TGCGCCAGCAGCCGTACAGGGGCGAATAATTCACCCCTCCACTTT

v_gene: TRBV12-3/TRBV12-4
abundance: NA
d_gene: NA
j_gene: TRBJ1-1
CDR3aa: CASSRIGRNSAFF
CDR3nt: TGTGCCAGCAGTCGCATTGGCAGGAACTCGGCTTTCTTT

v_gene: TRBV7-2
abundance: NA
d_gene: TRBD2
j_gene: TRBJ2-1
CDR3aa: CASSLSRLAEQFF
CDR3nt: TGTGCCAGCAGCTTAAGCCGACTAGCGGAGCAGTTCTTC

v_gene: TRBV20-1
abundance: NA
d_gene: TRBD1
j_gene: TRBJ1-3
CDR3aa: CSARGLDRGGNTIYF
CDR3nt: TGCAGTGCTAGAGGTCTCGACAGGGGTGGAAACACCATATATTTT

v_gene: TRBV7-9
abundance: NA
d_gene: NA
j_gene: TRBJ2-2
CDR3aa: CASSSQATGELFF
CDR3nt: TGTGCCAGCAGCTCGCAGGCAACCGGGGAGCTGTTTTTT

v_gene: TRBV20-1
abundance: many
d_gene: NA
j_gene: TRBJ1-2
CDR3aa: CSARGGREADPYGYTF
CDR3nt: TGCAGTGCTAGAGGCGGGAGGGAAGCGGATCCCTATGGCTACACCTTC

v_gene: TRBV9
abundance: few
d_gene: TRBD2
j_gene: TRBJ2-3
CDR3aa: CASSVGIAGGFTDTQYF
CDR3nt: TGTGCCAGCAGCGTAGGGATAGCGGGAGGGTTCACAGATACGCAGTATTTT

v_gene: TRBV27
abundance: few
d_gene: NA
j_gene: TRBJ1-1
CDR3aa: CASRRLGNTEAFF
CDR3nt: TGTGCCAGCAGGAGGCTGGGGAACACTGAAGCTTTCTTT

v_gene: TRBV5-1
abundance: many
d_gene: NA
j_gene: TRBJ1-5
CDR3aa: CASSLNGQRNQPQHF
CDR3nt: TGCGCCAGCAGCTTGAACGGGCAGCGCAATCAGCCCCAGCATTTT

v_gene: TRBV12-3/TRBV12-4
abundance: NA
d_gene: TRBD2
j_gene: TRBJ2-1
CDR3aa: CASRTSGSFYNEQFF
CDR3nt: TGTGCCAGCCGTACTAGCGGGAGCTTCTACAATGAGCAGTTCTTC

v_gene: TRBV5-1
abundance: NA
d_gene: NA
j_gene: TRBJ2-2
CDR3aa: CASSLETVANTGELFF
CDR3nt: TGCGCCAGCAGCTTGGAAACCGTAGCGAACACCGGGGAGCTGTTTTTT

v_gene: TRBV4-1
abundance: few
d_gene: NA
j_gene: TRBJ2-3
CDR3aa: CASSPDWLAEDTQYF
CDR3nt: TGCGCCAGCAGCCCCGATTGGCTAGCAGAGGATACGCAGTATTTT

v_gene: TRBV10-3
abundance: NA
d_gene: NA
j_gene: TRBJ2-1
CDR3aa: CAISEGGTSSYNEQFF
CDR3nt: TGTGCCATCAGTGAGGGCGGAACAAGCTCCTACAATGAGCAGTTCTTC

v_gene: TRBV7-9
abundance: few
d_gene: NA
j_gene: TRBJ2-7
CDR3aa: CASSSRNNEQYF
CDR3nt: TGTGCCAGCAGCTCGAGAAATAACGAGCAGTACTTC

v_gene: TRBV4-1
abundance: NA
d_gene: NA
j_gene: TRBJ1-6
CDR3aa: CASSQARGSPLHF
CDR3nt: TGCGCCAGCAGCCAAGCGAGGGGTTCACCCCTCCACTTT

v_gene: TRBV12-3/TRBV12-4
abundance: few
d_gene: TRBD1
j_gene: TRBJ2-2
CDR3aa: CAFSQGGTGELFF
CDR3nt: TGTGCCTTCTCACAGGGGGGAACCGGGGAGCTGTTTTTT

v_gene: TRBV5-1
abundance: NA
d_gene: TRBD1
j_gene: TRBJ2-2
CDR3aa: CASSVRDRGPGELFF
CDR3nt: TGCGCCAGCAGCGTACGGGACAGGGGTCCCGGGGAGCTGTTTTTT

v_gene: TRBV12-3/TRBV12-4
abundance: many
d_gene: NA
j_gene: TRBJ1-1
CDR3aa: CASSLTQGGAEAFF
CDR3nt: TGTGCCAGCAGTTTAACCCAGGGAGGTGCTGAAGCTTTCTTT

v_gene: TRBV7-6
abundance: few
d_gene: TRBD2
j_gene: TRBJ2-3
CDR3aa: CASSLGLAGARLTDTQYF
CDR3nt: TGTGCCAGCAGCTTAGGCCTAGCGGGGGCACGGTTAACAGATACGCAGTATTTT

v_gene: TRBV28
abundance: NA
d_gene: NA
j_gene: TRBJ1-4
CDR3aa: CASSLPGREKLFF
CDR3nt: TGTGCCAGCAGTCTACCGGGGCGCGAAAAACTGTTTTTT

v_gene: TRBV4-1
abundance: NA
d_gene: NA
j_gene: TRBJ2-7
CDR3aa: CASSQSRAYEQYF
CDR3nt: TGCGCCAGCAGCCAATCACGGGCCTACGAGCAGTACTTC

v_gene: TRBV5-6
abundance: NA
d_gene: TRBD2
j_gene: TRBJ2-3
CDR3aa: CASSWTSGGAVHTDTQYF
CDR3nt: TGTGCCAGCAGCTGGACTAGCGGGGGGGCCGTGCACACAGATACGCAGTATTTT

v_gene: TRBV13
abundance: NA
d_gene: NA
j_gene: TRBJ2-7
CDR3aa: CASSQLGTARYEQYF
CDR3nt: TGTGCCAGCAGCCAATTGGGGACGGCGCGTTACGAGCAGTACTTC

v_gene: TRBV6-1
abundance: NA
d_gene: TRBD1
j_gene: TRBJ1-3
CDR3aa: CASSTPTRQGGNTIYF
CDR3nt: TGTGCCAGCAGTACTCCGACTAGACAGGGAGGAAACACCATATATTTT

v_gene: TRBV15
abundance: NA
d_gene: NA
j_gene: TRBJ2-7
CDR3aa: CATSREGEGHPPSYEQYF
CDR3nt: TGTGCCACCAGCAGAGAAGGAGAGGGACACCCTCCCTCCTACGAGCAGTACTTC

v_gene: TRBV7-2
abundance: NA
d_gene: TRBD2
j_gene: TRBJ2-4
CDR3aa: CASSHGTSGKNIQYF
CDR3nt: TGTGCCAGCAGCCATGGGACTAGCGGTAAAAACATTCAGTACTTC

v_gene: TRBV27
abundance: few
d_gene: NA
j_gene: TRBJ1-1
CDR3aa: CASKNPGTSNTEAFF
CDR3nt: TGTGCCAGCAAAAACCCCGGGACATCGAACACTGAAGCTTTCTTT

v_gene: TRBV12-3/TRBV12-4
abundance: many
d_gene: NA
j_gene: TRBJ1-5
CDR3aa: CASSLDREENQPQHF
CDR3nt: TGTGCCAGCAGTTTAGACAGGGAGGAAAATCAGCCCCAGCATTTT

v_gene: TRBV7-6
abundance: NA
d_gene: TRBD1
j_gene: TRBJ2-5
CDR3aa: CASSLLFPGQGQTQYF
CDR3nt: TGTGCCAGCAGCTTGCTATTTCCGGGACAGGGGCAGACCCAGTACTTC

v_gene: TRBV20-1
abundance: NA
d_gene: NA
j_gene: TRBJ1-3
CDR3aa: CSASAGFLSGNTIYF
CDR3nt: TGCAGTGCTAGCGCAGGGTTCCTCTCTGGAAACACCATATATTTT

v_gene: TRBV6-2/TRBV6-3
abundance: few
d_gene: NA
j_gene: TRBJ2-3
CDR3aa: CASLGALRGIDTQYF
CDR3nt: TGTGCCAGCCTCGGCGCACTTCGGGGGATAGATACGCAGTATTTT

v_gene: TRBV29-1
abundance: few
d_gene: NA
j_gene: TRBJ1-1
CDR3aa: CSARLGSVEAFF
CDR3nt: TGCAGCGCCCGCCTGGGCAGCGTTGAAGCTTTCTTT

v_gene: TRBV28
abundance: few
d_gene: NA
j_gene: TRBJ1-3
CDR3aa: CASSPSGDTIYF
CDR3nt: TGTGCCAGCAGCCCTAGCGGAGACACCATATATTTT

v_gene: TRBV12-3/TRBV12-4
abundance: many
d_gene: NA
j_gene: TRBJ1-2
CDR3aa: CASSFTGSANYGYTF
CDR3nt: TGTGCCAGCAGTTTTACAGGGTCCGCGAACTATGGCTACACCTTC

v_gene: TRBV7-6
abundance: few
d_gene: TRBD1
j_gene: TRBJ1-5
CDR3aa: CASSNLRGPGSNQPQHF
CDR3nt: TGTGCCAGCAGCAACCTCAGGGGGCCGGGCAGCAATCAGCCCCAGCATTTT

v_gene: TRBV5-1
abundance: many
d_gene: TRBD1
j_gene: TRBJ2-7
CDR3aa: CASSLGTGQVSYEQYF
CDR3nt: TGCGCCAGCAGCTTGGGAACGGGACAGGTATCCTACGAGCAGTACTTC

v_gene: TRBV11-2
abundance: NA
d_gene: TRBD1
j_gene: TRBJ1-1
CDR3aa: CASSPGTGGLTEAFF
CDR3nt: TGTGCCAGCAGCCCCGGGACAGGGGGCTTGACTGAAGCTTTCTTT

v_gene: TRBV7-3
abundance: NA
d_gene: NA
j_gene: TRBJ1-2
CDR3aa: CASSLIQGSYTF
CDR3nt: TGTGCCAGCAGCTTAATACAGGGAAGCTACACCTTC

v_gene: TRBV9
abundance: NA
d_gene: NA
j_gene: TRBJ2-4
CDR3aa: CASSAGTSPGGIQYF
CDR3nt: TGTGCCAGCAGCGCCGGGACCAGCCCGGGTGGCATTCAGTACTTC

v_gene: TRBV5-1
abundance: NA
d_gene: TRBD1
j_gene: TRBJ2-7
CDR3aa: CASSRKGQGAYEQYF
CDR3nt: TGCGCCAGCAGCCGGAAGGGACAGGGGGCGTACGAGCAGTACTTC

v_gene: TRBV4-2
abundance: many
d_gene: NA
j_gene: TRBJ1-5
CDR3aa: CASSQAELDDQPQHF
CDR3nt: TGTGCCAGCAGCCAAGCTGAGCTTGATGATCAGCCCCAGCATTTT

v_gene: TRBV6-1
abundance: few
d_gene: NA
j_gene: TRBJ1-5
CDR3aa: CATNRQPNSNQPQHF
CDR3nt: TGTGCCACCAACCGACAGCCCAATAGCAATCAGCCCCAGCATTTT

v_gene: TRBV5-1
abundance: NA
d_gene: NA
j_gene: TRBJ1-2
CDR3aa: CASSMGPTNYGYTF
CDR3nt: TGCGCCAGCAGCATGGGACCTACTAACTATGGCTACACCTTC

v_gene: TRBV4-2
abundance: NA
d_gene: TRBD1
j_gene: TRBJ1-2
CDR3aa: CASSTRDSEGYTF
CDR3nt: TGTGCCAGCAGCACCCGGGACAGCGAAGGCTACACCTTC

v_gene: TRBV25-1
abundance: NA
d_gene: NA
j_gene: TRBJ2-1
CDR3aa: CASSEGTTMGQFF
CDR3nt: TGTGCCAGCAGTGAGGGGACCACCATGGGACAGTTCTTC

v_gene: TRBV12-3/TRBV12-4
abundance: many
d_gene: TRBD2
j_gene: TRBJ2-1
CDR3aa: CASSHFSGGREQFF
CDR3nt: TGTGCCAGCAGCCATTTTTCGGGGGGGCGTGAGCAGTTCTTC

v_gene: TRBV7-9
abundance: NA
d_gene: NA
j_gene: TRBJ2-5
CDR3aa: CASSPRDHSEGTQYF
CDR3nt: TGTGCCAGCAGCCCCCGGGACCACAGTGAGGGGACCCAGTACTTC

v_gene: TRBV6-1
abundance: NA
d_gene: NA
j_gene: TRBJ2-6
CDR3aa: CASSRGARWDAPGANVLTF
CDR3nt: TGTGCCAGCAGTAGGGGGGCGAGGTGGGACGCCCCTGGGGCCAACGTCCTGACTTTC

v_gene: TRBV7-8
abundance: NA
d_gene: NA
j_gene: TRBJ1-2
CDR3aa: CASSLDRGVNYGYTF
CDR3nt: TGTGCCAGCAGCTTAGACCGCGGAGTTAACTATGGCTACACCTTC

v_gene: TRBV9
abundance: few
d_gene: NA
j_gene: TRBJ1-6
CDR3aa: CASSVALAGDSPLHF
CDR3nt: TGTGCCAGCAGCGTAGCTTTGGCAGGGGATTCACCCCTCCACTTT

v_gene: TRBV20-1
abundance: NA
d_gene: NA
j_gene: TRBJ1-3
CDR3aa: CSARGQRNTIYF
CDR3nt: TGCAGTGCTAGAGGACAGAGAAACACCATATATTTT

v_gene: TRBV5-1
abundance: few
d_gene: NA
j_gene: TRBJ2-5
CDR3aa: CASVDQETQYF
CDR3nt: TGCGCCAGCGTCGACCAAGAGACCCAGTACTTC

v_gene: TRBV6-1
abundance: NA
d_gene: TRBD1
j_gene: TRBJ2-2
CDR3aa: CASSPVPTGGLAGELFF
CDR3nt: TGTGCCAGCAGTCCGGTACCTACAGGGGGCCTGGCCGGGGAGCTGTTTTTT

v_gene: TRBV5-6
abundance: few
d_gene: NA
j_gene: TRBJ2-5
CDR3aa: CASSRLGSLPETQYF
CDR3nt: TGTGCCAGCAGCAGACTCGGGTCTCTGCCAGAGACCCAGTACTTC

v_gene: TRBV12-3/TRBV12-4
abundance: few
d_gene: NA
j_gene: TRBJ2-7
CDR3aa: CASTDLSYEQYF
CDR3nt: TGTGCCAGCACCGATCTCTCCTACGAGCAGTACTTC

v_gene: TRBV6-4
abundance: NA
d_gene: TRBD1
j_gene: TRBJ1-1
CDR3aa: CASSPQLTDRGNTEAFF
CDR3nt: TGTGCCAGCAGTCCACAACTTACCGACAGGGGGAACACTGAAGCTTTCTTT

v_gene: TRBV12-3/TRBV12-4
abundance: many
d_gene: NA
j_gene: TRBJ1-5
CDR3aa: CASSWGGAIISNQPQHF
CDR3nt: TGTGCCAGCAGTTGGGGAGGGGCTATTATAAGCAATCAGCCCCAGCATTTT

v_gene: TRBV7-9
abundance: few
d_gene: TRBD1
j_gene: TRBJ1-5
CDR3aa: CASSLAGGGSNQPQHF
CDR3nt: TGTGCCAGCAGCTTGGCAGGGGGCGGGAGCAATCAGCCCCAGCATTTT